Listed below are T cell receptor beta chains from one sample, sequenced in a study of T cell repertoires in cytomegalovirus infection. TCRdb recomputed calls from the reads with MiXCR, one row per CDR3 protein. The table lists some 270,000 distinct CDR3 sequences, 17% of them singletons. Sequencing input: CD8+ T cells from PBMCs. These receptors originate from a human donor in good health (CMV status not recorded). Some clones in this sample may be carry-over from other donors' samples. CDR3s leave out the opening cysteine and the closing phenylalanine or tryptophan. Not every row has a clone size; where given, it reads once, few, many or a size class.

abundance | j_gene | v_gene | CDR3aa
- | TRBJ1-2 | TRBV5-5 | ASTPDSPGLYT
- | TRBJ1-1 | TRBV2 | ASSERRRDTEAI
few | TRBJ1-1 | TRBV20-1 | SARDGGHSSTEAF
- | TRBJ1-1 | TRBV13 | ASSVPGQGRGAF
few | TRBJ2-3 | TRBV7-9 | ASRAGTRSSDTQY
few | TRBJ2-7 | TRBV20-1 | SASGLANYYEQY
many | TRBJ2-7 | TRBV28 | ASSFFGRIDEQY
many | TRBJ1-5 | TRBV7-2 | ASSPHLQDSNQPQH
- | TRBJ1-6 | TRBV25-1 | ASSVVGLTYNSPLH
many | TRBJ2-2 | TRBV15 | ATSREAGDTGELF
many | TRBJ2-1 | TRBV7-6 | ASSLQTSGGSYNEQF
many | TRBJ2-7 | TRBV6-1 | ASSDFLVPYEQY
few | TRBJ1-5 | TRBV7-8 | ASSSDRGRINQPQH
many | TRBJ2-2 | TRBV7-2 | ASSLSLGTGNTGELF
few | TRBJ1-6 | TRBV5-1 | ASSPGTGELISPLH
- | TRBJ2-5 | TRBV28 | ASSSRTQETQY
- | TRBJ1-2 | TRBV20-1 | SARDPQGADRGYT
once | TRBJ2-1 | TRBV29-1 | SVNEVFYNEQF
- | TRBJ2-5 | TRBV6-5 | ASSFQDRAEETQY
- | TRBJ2-3 | TRBV28 | ATQTSSTDTQY
many | TRBJ1-5 | TRBV7-9 | ASSPPGRGDSNQPQH
many | TRBJ2-3 | TRBV7-6 | ASSLEVAEPQY
few | TRBJ1-5 | TRBV20-1 | SAATGDSNQPQH
- | TRBJ2-3 | TRBV20-1 | SAIELAGSTDTQY
many | TRBJ2-1 | TRBV7-9 | ASRGESSYNEQF
- | TRBJ2-1 | TRBV19 | ASSIDVLAGGAYNEQF
- | TRBJ2-1 | TRBV5-1 | ASSPGLASEQF
few | TRBJ2-7 | TRBV7-9 | ASSAGVENEQY
few | TRBJ1-3 | TRBV6-6 | ASSEPGPLGNTIY
- | TRBJ1-2 | TRBV7-9 | ASSSSFRGHTNYGYT
many | TRBJ2-3 | TRBV7-9 | ASSLLRGRPDTQY
- | TRBJ2-1 | TRBV5-1 | ASRTGYNEQF
many | TRBJ2-7 | TRBV7-6 | ASSLAGDGFYEQY
- | TRBJ1-1 | TRBV2 | ASRGGRTEAF
many | TRBJ2-7 | TRBV7-8 | ASSHRPDGPFYEQY
- | TRBJ2-1 | TRBV7-9 | ASSSLPGGAENEQF
few | TRBJ1-5 | TRBV27 | ASSWRGGNQPQH
many | TRBJ2-5 | TRBV7-9 | ASTMTGEETQY
many | TRBJ1-2 | TRBV7-9 | ACGDRGNYGYT
many | TRBJ2-7 | TRBV28 | ASRRNRVSYEQY
many | TRBJ2-7 | TRBV6-2/TRBV6-3 | ASRLTGTVDEQY
- | TRBJ2-7 | TRBV7-9 | SSRGEGTYEQY
many | TRBJ2-3 | TRBV12-3/TRBV12-4 | ASSGESTDTQY
- | TRBJ2-7 | TRBV29-1 | SVDGGSYEQY
few | TRBJ2-7 | TRBV10-3 | AISLDLASGEQY
many | TRBJ1-2 | TRBV28 | ASSLPTVIYGYT
many | TRBJ1-5 | TRBV7-8 | ASSFGPGQLNQPQH
many | TRBJ2-7 | TRBV7-9 | ASSLATGYREQY
few | TRBJ2-1 | TRBV29-1 | SGRGNEQF
many | TRBJ2-3 | TRBV7-2 | ASSLGQGSTDTQY
many | TRBJ1-2 | TRBV12-3/TRBV12-4 | ASSLGGIYGYT
- | TRBJ2-3 | TRBV28 | ASSFGPSVNTDTQY
few | TRBJ2-7 | TRBV19 | ASSNGGAYEQY
- | TRBJ2-3 | TRBV7-9 | ATRGLAGGPTDTQY
few | TRBJ2-7 | TRBV4-1 | ASSQVQGSYEQY
many | TRBJ1-5 | TRBV7-2 | ASSSGQGEEPQH
- | TRBJ1-2 | TRBV7-9 | ASSSGTGGVNYGYT
few | TRBJ2-5 | TRBV5-1 | ASSIATGGLETQY
- | TRBJ1-6 | TRBV28 | ASSPGTGGFRRSPLH
- | TRBJ2-2 | TRBV11-2 | ASSLYARELANTGELF